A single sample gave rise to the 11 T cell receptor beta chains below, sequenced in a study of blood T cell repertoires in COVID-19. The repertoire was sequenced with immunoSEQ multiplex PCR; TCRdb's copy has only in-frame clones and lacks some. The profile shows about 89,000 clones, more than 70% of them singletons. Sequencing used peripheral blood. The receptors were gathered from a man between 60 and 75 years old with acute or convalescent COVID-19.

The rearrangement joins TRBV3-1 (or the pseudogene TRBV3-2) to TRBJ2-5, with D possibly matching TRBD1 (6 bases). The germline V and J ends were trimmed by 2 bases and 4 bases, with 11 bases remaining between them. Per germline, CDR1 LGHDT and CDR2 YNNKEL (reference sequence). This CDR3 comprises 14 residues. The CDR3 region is CASSQTTGIETQYF. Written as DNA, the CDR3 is TGTGCCAGCAGCCAAACGACAGGAATAGAGACCCAGTACTTC.

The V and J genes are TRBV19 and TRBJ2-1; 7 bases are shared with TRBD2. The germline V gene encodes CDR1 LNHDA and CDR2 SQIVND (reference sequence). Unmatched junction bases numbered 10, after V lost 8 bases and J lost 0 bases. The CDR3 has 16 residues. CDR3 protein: CASREGAGLSYNEQFF. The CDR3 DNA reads TGTGCCAGTCGAGAGGGAGCGGGACTCTCCTACAATGAGCAGTTCTTC.

CDR3 DNA sequence: TGTGCCAGCAGCCAAGCCGTGACTCTCGGAAACACCATATATTTT. Amino acid sequence: CASSQAVTLGNTIYF. The chain uses TRBV3-1 (or the pseudogene TRBV3-2) and TRBJ1-3; the D is unclear. Germline V gene lookup returns CDR1 LGHDT and CDR2 YNNKEL (reference sequence). The CDR3 extends over 15 amino acids. The ends were cut back, 1 base at V and 4 bases at J, with 11 bases in the middle.

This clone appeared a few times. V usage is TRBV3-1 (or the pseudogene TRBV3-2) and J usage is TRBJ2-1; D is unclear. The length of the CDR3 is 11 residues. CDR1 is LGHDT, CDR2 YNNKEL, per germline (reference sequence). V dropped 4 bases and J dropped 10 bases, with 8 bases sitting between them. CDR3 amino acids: CASSRNREQFF. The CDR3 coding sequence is TGTGCCAGCAGCCGAAACAGAGAGCAGTTCTTC.

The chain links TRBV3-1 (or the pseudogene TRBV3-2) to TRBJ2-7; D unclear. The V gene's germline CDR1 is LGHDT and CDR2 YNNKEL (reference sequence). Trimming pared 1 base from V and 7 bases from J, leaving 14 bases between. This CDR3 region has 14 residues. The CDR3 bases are TGTGCCAGCAGCCAAGGGGCAGAGTCCTGGGAGCAGTACTTC. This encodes CASSQGAESWEQYF.

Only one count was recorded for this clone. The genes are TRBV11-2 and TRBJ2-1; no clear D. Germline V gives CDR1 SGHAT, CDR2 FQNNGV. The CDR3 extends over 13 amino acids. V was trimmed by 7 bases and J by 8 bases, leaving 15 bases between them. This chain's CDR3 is CASNHNELHEQFF. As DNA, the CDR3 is TGTGCCAGCAACCATAACGAACTCCATGAGCAGTTCTTC.

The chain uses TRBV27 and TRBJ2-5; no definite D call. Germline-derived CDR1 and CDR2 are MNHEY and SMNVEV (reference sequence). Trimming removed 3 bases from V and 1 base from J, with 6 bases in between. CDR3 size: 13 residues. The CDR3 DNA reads TGTGCCAGCAGTTTGGCAGTCCAAGAGACCCAGTACTTC. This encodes CASSLAVQETQYF.

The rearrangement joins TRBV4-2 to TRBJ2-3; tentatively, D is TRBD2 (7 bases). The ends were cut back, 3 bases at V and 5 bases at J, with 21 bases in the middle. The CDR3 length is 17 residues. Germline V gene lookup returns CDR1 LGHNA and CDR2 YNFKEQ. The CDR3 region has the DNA TGTGCCAGCAGCCATAAATCAGATGGGGGGGCACAAGATACGCAGTATTTT. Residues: CASSHKSDGGAQDTQYF.

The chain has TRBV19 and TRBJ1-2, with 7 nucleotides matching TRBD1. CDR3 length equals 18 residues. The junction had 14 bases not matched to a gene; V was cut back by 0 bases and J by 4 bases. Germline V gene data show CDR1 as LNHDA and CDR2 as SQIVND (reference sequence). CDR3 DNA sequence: TGTGCCAGTAGTATAGACGTAACCGGGACAGCGCTCGTCTATGGCTACACCTTC. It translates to CASSIDVTGTALVYGYTF.

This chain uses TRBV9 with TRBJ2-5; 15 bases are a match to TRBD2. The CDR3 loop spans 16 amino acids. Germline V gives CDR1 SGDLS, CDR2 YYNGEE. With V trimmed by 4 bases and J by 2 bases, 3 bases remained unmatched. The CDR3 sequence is CASSPGLAGGQETQYF. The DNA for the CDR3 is TGTGCCAGCAGCCCGGGACTAGCGGGGGGACAAGAGACCCAGTACTTC.

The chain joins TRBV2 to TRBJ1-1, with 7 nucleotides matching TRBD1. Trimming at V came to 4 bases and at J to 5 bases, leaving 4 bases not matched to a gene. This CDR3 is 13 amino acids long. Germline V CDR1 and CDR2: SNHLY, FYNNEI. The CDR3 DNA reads TGTGCCAGCAGTGGACAGGGAGGAACTGAAGCTTTCTTT. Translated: CASSGQGGTEAFF.